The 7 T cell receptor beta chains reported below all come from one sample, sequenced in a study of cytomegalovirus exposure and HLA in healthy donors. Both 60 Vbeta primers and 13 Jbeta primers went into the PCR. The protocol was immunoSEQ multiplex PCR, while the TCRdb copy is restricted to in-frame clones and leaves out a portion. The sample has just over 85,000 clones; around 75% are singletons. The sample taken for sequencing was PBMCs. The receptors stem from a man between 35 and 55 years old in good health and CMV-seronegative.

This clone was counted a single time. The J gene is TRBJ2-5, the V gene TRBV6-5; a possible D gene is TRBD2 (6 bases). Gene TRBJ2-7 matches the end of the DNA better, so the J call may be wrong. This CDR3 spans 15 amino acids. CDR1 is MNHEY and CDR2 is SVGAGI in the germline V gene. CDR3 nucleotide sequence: TGTGCCAGCAGTTCTTATGTGGACCCGGGAGACGAGCAGTACTTC. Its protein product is CASSSYVDPGDEQYF.

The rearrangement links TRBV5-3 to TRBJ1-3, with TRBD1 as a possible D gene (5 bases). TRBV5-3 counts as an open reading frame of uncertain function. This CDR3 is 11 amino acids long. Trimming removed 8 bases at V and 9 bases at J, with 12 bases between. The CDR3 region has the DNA TGTGCCAGCGCCAGGGCCACCACCATATATTTT. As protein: CASARATTIYF.

CDR3 loop: CASSPETYCGYTF. For the CDR3, the DNA is TGTGCCAGCAGCCCGGAGACCTACTGTGGCTACACCTTC. The rearrangement uses TRBV11-2 and TRBJ1-2; the D is unclear. The V gene lost 5 bases and the J gene lost 7 bases, with 14 bases spanning the gap. Germline lookup yields CDR1 SGHAT and CDR2 FQNNGV. The CDR3 runs 13 residues.

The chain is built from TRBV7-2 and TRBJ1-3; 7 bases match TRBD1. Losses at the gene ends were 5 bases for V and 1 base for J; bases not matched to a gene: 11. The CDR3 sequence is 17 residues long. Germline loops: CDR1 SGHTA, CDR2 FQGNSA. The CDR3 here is CASSPTTGVGSGNTIYF. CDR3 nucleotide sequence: TGTGCCAGCAGCCCAACCACAGGGGTCGGGTCTGGAAACACCATATATTTT. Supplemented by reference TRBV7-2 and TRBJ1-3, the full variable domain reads GAGVSQSPSNKVTEKGKDVELRCDPISGHTALYWYRQSLGQGLEFLIYFQGNSAPDKSGLPSDRFSAERTGGSVSTLTIQRTQQEDSAVYLCASSPTTGVGSGNTIYFGEGSWLTVV.

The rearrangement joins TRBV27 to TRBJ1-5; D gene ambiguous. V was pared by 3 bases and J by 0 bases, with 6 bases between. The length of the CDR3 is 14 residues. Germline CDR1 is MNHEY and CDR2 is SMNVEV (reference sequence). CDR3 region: CASSLRSSNQPQHF. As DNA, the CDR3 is TGTGCCAGCAGTTTGCGAAGTAGCAATCAGCCCCAGCATTTT.

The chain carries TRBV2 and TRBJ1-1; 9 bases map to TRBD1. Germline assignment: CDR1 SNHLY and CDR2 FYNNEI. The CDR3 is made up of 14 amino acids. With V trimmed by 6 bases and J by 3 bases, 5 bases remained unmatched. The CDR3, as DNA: TGTGCCAGCAGACAGGGGGCTGAGTACACTGAAGCTTTCTTT. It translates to CASRQGAEYTEAFF.

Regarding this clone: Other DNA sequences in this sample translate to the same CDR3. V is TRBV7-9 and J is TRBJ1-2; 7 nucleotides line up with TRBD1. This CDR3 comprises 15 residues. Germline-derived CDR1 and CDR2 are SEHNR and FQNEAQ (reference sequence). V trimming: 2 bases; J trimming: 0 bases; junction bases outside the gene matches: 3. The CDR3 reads CASSLQGEANYGYTF. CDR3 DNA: TGTGCCAGCAGCTTACAGGGGGAAGCTAACTATGGCTACACCTTC.